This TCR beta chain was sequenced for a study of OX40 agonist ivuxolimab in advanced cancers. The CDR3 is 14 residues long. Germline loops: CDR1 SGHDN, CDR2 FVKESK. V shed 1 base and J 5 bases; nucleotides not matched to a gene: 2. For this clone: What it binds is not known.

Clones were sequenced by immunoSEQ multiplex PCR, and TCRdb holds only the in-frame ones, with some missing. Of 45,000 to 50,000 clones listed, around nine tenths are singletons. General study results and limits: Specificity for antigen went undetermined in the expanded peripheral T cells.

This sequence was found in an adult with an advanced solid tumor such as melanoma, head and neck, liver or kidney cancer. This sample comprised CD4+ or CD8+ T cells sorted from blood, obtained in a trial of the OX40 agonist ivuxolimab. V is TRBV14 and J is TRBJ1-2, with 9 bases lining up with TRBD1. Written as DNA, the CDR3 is TGTGCCAGCAGCCAAGCAGGACAGGGGTATGGCTACACCTTC. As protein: CASSQAGQGYGYTF.